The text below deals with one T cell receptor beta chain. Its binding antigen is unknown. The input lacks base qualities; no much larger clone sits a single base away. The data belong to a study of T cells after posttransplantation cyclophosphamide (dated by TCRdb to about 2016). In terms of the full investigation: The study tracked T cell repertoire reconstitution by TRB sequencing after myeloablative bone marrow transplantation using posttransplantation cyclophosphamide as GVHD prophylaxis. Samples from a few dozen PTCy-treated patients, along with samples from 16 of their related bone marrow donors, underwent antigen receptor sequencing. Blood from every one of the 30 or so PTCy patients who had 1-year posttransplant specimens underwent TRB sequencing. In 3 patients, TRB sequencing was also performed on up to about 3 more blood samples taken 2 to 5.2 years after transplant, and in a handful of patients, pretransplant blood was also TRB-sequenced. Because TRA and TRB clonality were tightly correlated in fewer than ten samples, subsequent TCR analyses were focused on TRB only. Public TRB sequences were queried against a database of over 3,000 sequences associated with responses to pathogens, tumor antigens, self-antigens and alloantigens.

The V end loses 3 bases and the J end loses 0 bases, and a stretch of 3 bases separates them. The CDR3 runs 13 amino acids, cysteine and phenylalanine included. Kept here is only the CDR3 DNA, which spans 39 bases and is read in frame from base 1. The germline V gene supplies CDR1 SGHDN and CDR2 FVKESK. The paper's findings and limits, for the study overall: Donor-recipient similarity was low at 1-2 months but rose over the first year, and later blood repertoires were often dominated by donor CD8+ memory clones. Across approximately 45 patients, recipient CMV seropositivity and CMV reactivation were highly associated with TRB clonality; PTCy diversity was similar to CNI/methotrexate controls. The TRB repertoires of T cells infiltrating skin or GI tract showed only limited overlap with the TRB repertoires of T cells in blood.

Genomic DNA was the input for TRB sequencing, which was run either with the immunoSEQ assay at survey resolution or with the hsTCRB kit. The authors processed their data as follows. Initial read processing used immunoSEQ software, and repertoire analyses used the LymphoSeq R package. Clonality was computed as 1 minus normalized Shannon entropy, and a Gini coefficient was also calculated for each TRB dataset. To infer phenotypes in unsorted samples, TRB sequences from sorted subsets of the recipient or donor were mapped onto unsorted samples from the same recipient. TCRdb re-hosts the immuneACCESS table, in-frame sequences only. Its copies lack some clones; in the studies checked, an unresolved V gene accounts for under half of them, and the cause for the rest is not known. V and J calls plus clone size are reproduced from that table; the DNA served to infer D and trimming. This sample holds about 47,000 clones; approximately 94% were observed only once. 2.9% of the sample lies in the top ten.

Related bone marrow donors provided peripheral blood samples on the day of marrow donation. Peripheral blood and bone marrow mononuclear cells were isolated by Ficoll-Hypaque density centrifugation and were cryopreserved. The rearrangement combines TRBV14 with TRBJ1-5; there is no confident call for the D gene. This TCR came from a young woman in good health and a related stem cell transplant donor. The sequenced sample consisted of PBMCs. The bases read TGTGCCAGCAGCCAGTATAGCAATCAGCCCCAGCATTTT. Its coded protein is CASSQYSNQPQHF.